What follows is one T cell receptor beta chain and its context. This specimen comes from a study of control samples from healthy donors and cancer patients. Germline V gives CDR1 SGHAT, CDR2 FQDESV (reference sequence). Trimming cost V 2 bases and J 3 bases, with 13 bases left between them. The CDR3 spans 15 residues. The data were produced by immunoSEQ multiplex PCR, yet TCRdb's version contains in-frame clones alone and is incomplete. The sample has fewer than 200,000 clones; about 90% are singletons. The sequenced sample consisted of blood. The rearrangement joins TRBV11-1 to TRBJ1-2; D is perhaps TRBD1 (5 bases). The source is a man aged 25 to 40 in good health. The CDR3, as DNA: TGTGCCAGCAGCTTAAGGGGAGGTCACGACTATGGCTACACCTTC. Amino acid sequence: CASSLRGGHDYGYTF.